Listed below are T cell receptor beta chains from one sample, sequenced in a study of glioma-infiltrating T cells. One entry per CDR3 protein, called by TCRdb with MiXCR from the multiplex PCR reads. The sample carries some 160,000 distinct CDR3 sequences, roughly 45% recorded once. The sequenced sample consisted of glioma tissue, nonneoplastic brain tissue, or PBMCs (not recorded which). The source of these receptors is a human donor with low-grade glioma or glioblastoma, undergoing nonglioma brain surgery, or in good health (not recorded which). Each CDR3 is given with its conserved first and last residue. Fields, in order: clone size, J gene, V gene, D gene, CDR3 protein, CDR3 DNA. A D gene is named only where the DNA matches it firmly. The size entry is marked missing in some rows and otherwise reads once, few, many or a size class.

.,TRBJ2-1,TRBV7-9,.,CASSPSWGNEQFF,TGTGCCAGCAGTCCCAGCTGGGGGAATGAGCAGTTCTTC
.,TRBJ2-7,TRBV20-1,.,CSANQGIKSEQYF,TGCAGTGCTAACCAGGGAATAAAGTCTGAGCAGTACTTC
once,TRBJ2-3,TRBV20-1,TRBD2,CSVGGLGSGRPPQYF,TGCAGCGTTGGGGGACTCGGGAGCGGGAGGCCCCCGCAGTATTTT
many,TRBJ1-1,TRBV19,.,CASNVRGNTEAFF,TGTGCCAGTAACGTACGGGGGAACACTGAAGCTTTCTTT
.,TRBJ2-1,TRBV2,TRBD2,CASRQTSAGEQFF,TGTGCCAGCAGACAGACTAGCGCCGGGGAGCAGTTCTTC
once,TRBJ2-5,TRBV4-2,TRBD2,CASSQDVRGETEYF,TGTGCCAGCAGCCAAGATGTGCGGGGGGAGACCGAGTACTTC
.,TRBJ2-5,TRBV7-6,.,CASSLGEGRQATQYF,TGTGCCAGCAGCTTAGGTGAGGGGAGACAAGCGACCCAGTACTTC
.,TRBJ2-1,TRBV2,TRBD2,CASSSPTGGSSYNEQFF,TGTGCCAGCAGTTCCCCGACGGGCGGGAGCTCCTACAATGAGCAGTTCTTC
many,TRBJ1-5,TRBV5-1,.,CASSLQGGQPQHF,TGCGCCAGCAGCTTGCAAGGGGGTCAGCCCCAGCATTTT
.,TRBJ2-7,TRBV28,.,CARGYYRETDF,TGTGCCAGAGGTTACTACAGGGAGACGGACTTC
once,TRBJ2-1,TRBV9,TRBD1,CASSGPGQGNEQFF,TGTGCCAGCAGCGGGCCGGGACAGGGAAATGAGCAGTTCTTC
.,TRBJ1-1,TRBV27,.,CASSSPDMVVAFF,TGTGCCAGCAGCTCGCCCGACATGGTTGTTGCTTTCTTT
few,TRBJ2-3,TRBV7-9,TRBD2,CASSLEAWTSGEIRDTQYF,TGTGCCAGCAGCTTAGAGGCATGGACTAGCGGAGAAATAAGAGATACGCAGTATTTT
many,TRBJ1-5,TRBV6-1,TRBD1,CASSEWRLTGEGMGNQPQHF,TGTGCCAGCAGTGAGTGGAGGTTGACAGGGGAGGGTATGGGCAATCAGCCCCAGCATTTT
.,TRBJ2-1,TRBV29-1,TRBD2,CSVWTSGMVEQFF,TGCAGCGTGTGGACTAGCGGGATGGTAGAGCAGTTCTTC
many,TRBJ1-3,TRBV4-2,.,CASSQDLGSSGNTIYF,TGTGCCAGCAGCCAAGATCTCGGCAGCTCTGGAAACACCATATATTTT
few,TRBJ1-3,TRBV29-1,.,CSVDSGNTIYF,TGCAGCGTCGACTCTGGAAACACCATATATTTT
.,TRBJ2-7,TRBV12-3/TRBV12-4,.,CASSFGGQGSYEQYF,TGTGCCAGCAGTTTCGGGGGGCAGGGCTCCTACGAGCAGTACTTC
few,TRBJ2-3,TRBV5-1,.,CASSLEGTDTQYF,TGCGCCAGCAGCTTGGAGGGCACAGATACGCAGTATTTT
many,TRBJ2-4,TRBV6-1,TRBD2,CASSPGLAGGYERDIQYF,TGTGCCAGCAGCCCGGGACTAGCGGGAGGTTATGAGAGAGACATTCAGTACTTC
.,TRBJ1-4,TRBV3-1,.,CASRQRTDEKLFF,TGTGCCAGCAGACAAAGGACAGATGAAAAACTGTTTTTT
.,TRBJ2-2,TRBV5-1,.,CASSQRPTAGELFF,TGCGCCAGCAGCCAAAGGCCGACAGCCGGGGAGCTGTTTTTT
many,TRBJ2-3,TRBV11-2,.,CASSLFGVTDTQYF,TGTGCCAGCAGCTTATTTGGGGTAACAGATACGCAGTATTTT
many,TRBJ2-7,TRBV28,.,CASSLLRLQGRRAYEQYF,TGTGCCAGCAGTTTACTAAGGCTTCAGGGACGGCGAGCCTACGAGCAGTACTTC
.,TRBJ2-5,TRBV7-9,.,CASSLEGLGYQETQYF,TGTGCCAGCAGCTTAGAAGGGCTGGGGTACCAAGAGACCCAGTACTTC
many,TRBJ2-1,TRBV6-1,.,CASRKGRSSYNEQFF,TGTGCCAGCAGAAAAGGCCGTAGCTCCTACAATGAGCAGTTCTTC
few,TRBJ1-5,TRBV19,.,CASSLWDGNNQPQHF,TGTGCCAGTAGTTTATGGGACGGTAACAATCAGCCCCAGCATTTT
.,TRBJ2-3,TRBV20-1,TRBD2,CSAPGTSGQGDTQYF,TGCAGTGCTCCAGGGACTAGCGGTCAAGGGGATACGCAGTATTTT
few,TRBJ2-1,TRBV12-3/TRBV12-4,.,CASSFSGEQFF,TGTGCCAGCAGTTTTAGCGGTGAGCAGTTCTTC
.,TRBJ2-1,TRBV29-1,.,CSSLTPEGEQFF,TGCAGCTCCCTGACCCCGGAAGGTGAGCAGTTCTTC
.,TRBJ2-7,TRBV7-9,.,CASSPEPYEQYF,TGTGCCAGCAGCCCGGAGCCCTACGAGCAGTACTTC